This TCR beta chain came from a study of metastatic and nonmetastatic thyroid tumors. Per the authors' pipeline: A classifier for distant metastasis in papillary thyroid cancer was constructed using CDR3 differences observed across clinicopathological groups. Using MiXCR, TCRdb reanalyzed the PCR reads. The V and J calls were determined by TCRdb, not by the authors. The repertoire consists of 85,000 to 100,000 clones, with about 13% occurring once and the leading ten covering approximately 11%. Among the patients, none had received any treatment before thyroid surgery. V was shortened by 0 bases and J by 9 bases, with 9 bases between the two germline ends. CDR3 size: 13 residues. CDR1 and CDR2 from the germline V gene are DFQATT and SNEGSKA (reference sequence). This clone occurred many times. What it binds is not known. Whole-study findings and limits: It was reportedly found that TCR beta diversity was significantly higher in malignant thyroid tumors than in benign nodules, a difference seen in both blood and tumor samples.

V gene TRBV20-1 combines with J gene TRBJ1-6; no firm D call. The material sequenced was blood. The sequence was obtained from a female donor with papillary thyroid cancer or a benign thyroid nodule (not recorded which). Some clones in this sample may be carry-over from other donors' samples. CDR3 protein: CSARDIKASPLHF. DNA of the CDR3: TGCAGTGCTAGAGATATAAAGGCTTCACCCCTCCACTTT.